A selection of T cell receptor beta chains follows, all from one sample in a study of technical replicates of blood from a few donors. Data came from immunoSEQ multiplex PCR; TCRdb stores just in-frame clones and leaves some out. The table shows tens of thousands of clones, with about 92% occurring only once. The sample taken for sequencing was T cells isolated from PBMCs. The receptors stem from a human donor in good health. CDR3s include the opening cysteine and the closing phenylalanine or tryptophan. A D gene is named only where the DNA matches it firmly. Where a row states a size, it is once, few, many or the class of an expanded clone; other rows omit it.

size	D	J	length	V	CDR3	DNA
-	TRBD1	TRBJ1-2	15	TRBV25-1	CASSQARGRINGYTF	TGTGCCAGCAGTCAAGCTAGGGGGCGCATAAATGGCTACACCTTC
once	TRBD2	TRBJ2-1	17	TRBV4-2	CASSPSPRSGGPNEQFF	TGTGCCAGCAGCCCCTCTCCGAGAAGCGGGGGGCCCAATGAGCAGTTCTTC
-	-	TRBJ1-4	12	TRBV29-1	CSVLGGTEKLFF	TGCAGCGTCCTGGGGGGGACTGAAAAACTGTTTTTT
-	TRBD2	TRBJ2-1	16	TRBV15	CATSRPRDYPYNEQFF	TGTGCCACCAGCAGGCCTCGGGACTACCCCTACAATGAGCAGTTCTTC
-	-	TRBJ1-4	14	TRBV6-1	CASSRQPTNEKLFF	TGTGCCAGCAGTCGACAACCAACTAATGAAAAACTGTTTTTT
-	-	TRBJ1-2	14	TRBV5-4	CASSLDGRDYGYTF	TGTGCCAGCAGCTTGGATGGCAGGGACTATGGCTACACCTTC
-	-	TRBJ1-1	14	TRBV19	CASSIGGPNTEAFF	TGTGCCAGTAGTATCGGGGGACCGAACACTGAAGCTTTCTTT
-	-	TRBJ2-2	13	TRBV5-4	CASSLAVTGELFF	TGTGCCAGCAGCTTGGCGGTTACCGGGGAGCTGTTTTTT
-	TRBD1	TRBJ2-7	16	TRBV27	CASSLSWDRVPYEQYF	TGTGCCAGCAGTTTATCCTGGGACAGGGTCCCGTACGAGCAGTACTTC
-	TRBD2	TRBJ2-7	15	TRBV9	CASSAGTSGSHEQYF	TGTGCCAGCAGCGCGGGAACTAGCGGGTCCCACGAGCAGTACTTC
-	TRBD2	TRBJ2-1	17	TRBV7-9	CASSLSIGTSGSNEQFF	TGTGCCAGCAGCTTATCCATCGGGACTAGCGGGAGTAATGAGCAGTTCTTC
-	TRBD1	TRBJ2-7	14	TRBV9	CASSSQDRPYEQYF	TGTGCCAGCAGCTCTCAGGACAGGCCCTACGAGCAGTACTTC
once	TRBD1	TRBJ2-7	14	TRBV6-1	CASASGQGRVEQYF	TGTGCCAGCGCCTCGGGACAGGGTAGGGTCGAGCAGTACTTC
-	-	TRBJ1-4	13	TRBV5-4	CASSERSNEKLFF	TGTGCCAGCAGCGAGCGGAGCAATGAAAAACTGTTTTTT
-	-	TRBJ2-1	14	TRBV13	CASSLTGLSNEQFF	TGTGCCAGCAGCCTCACGGGACTCTCCAATGAGCAGTTCTTC
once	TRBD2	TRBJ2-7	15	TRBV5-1	CASSHGTSGTYEQYF	TGCGCCAGCAGCCACGGGACTAGCGGAACCTACGAGCAGTACTTC
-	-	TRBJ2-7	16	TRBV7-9	CASSPFTRQGYYEQYF	TGTGCCAGCAGCCCCTTTACGCGTCAGGGGTATTACGAGCAGTACTTC
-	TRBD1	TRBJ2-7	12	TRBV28	CASSSTGVEQYF	TGTGCCAGCAGTTCTACAGGGGTCGAGCAGTACTTC